The present TCR beta chain was sequenced within a study of cytomegalovirus exposure and HLA in healthy donors. In regard to this clone: Its antigen is unidentified.

Study-level points and caveats: A further, later analysis showed that HLA-associated TCR beta chains (compared with equally common others) were more clonally expanded.

This CDR3 is 15 amino acids long. Losses at the gene ends were 2 bases for V and 1 base for J; bases not matched to a gene: 5. Germline CDR1 and CDR2: SGHNT and YENEEA. The PCR made use of 60 Vbeta and 13 Jbeta primers. TCRdb keeps only in-frame clones here, not all; method: immunoSEQ multiplex PCR. The sample carries 150,000 to 180,000 clones, 70% to 80% recorded once. This clonotype originated in a woman in her forties in good health and CMV-seronegative. What was sequenced was PBMCs. This chain uses TRBV11-3 with TRBJ2-7; 7 bases are a match to TRBD1. CDR3 coding DNA: TGTGCCAGCAGCTTATACCCGGGACAGTCCTACGAGCAGTACTTC. This codes for CASSLYPGQSYEQYF.